The subject of this entry is one TCR beta chain. The specificity of this receptor is unknown. Within one base of it there is no much larger clone, and no base qualities were kept. A MiSeq instrument was used for deep resolution sequencing, which targeted depths ranging from 1 in 1 million up to 1 in 200,000 T cells, with coverage averaging 10x for each clonotype. The immunoSEQ hsTCRB Kit was used to generate the TCR beta libraries. From the authors' description of their analysis: Data were analyzed with ImmunoSEQ Data Assistant and ImmunoSEQ Analyzer, with V, D and J genes assigned per IMGT definitions. Clonality, with values ranging from 0 to 1, was calculated as one minus the normalized Shannon entropy of productive rearrangement frequencies. Public clonotype analysis was restricted to overrepresented clonotypes comprising at least 0.05% of each patient's repertoire. About a dozen repertoires from age-matched healthy donors, obtained from immuneACCESS, served as clonality controls. TCRdb took this table from immuneACCESS and kept in-frame rearrangements with V and J called. Such tables lack part of the clones; where checked against another copy, unresolved V genes explain under half of the gap, and the rest is unexplained. V, J and clone size are those of that table, while D and trimming were read from the DNA. In this sample the table shows about 310,000 clones, roughly 85% of which occur a single time. The ten largest clonotypes hold over 5% of the sample.

For TCR beta library preparation, approximately 1.9 micrograms of genomic DNA was extracted from cryopreserved PBMCs. Longitudinal blood samples from CLL patients on ibrutinib monotherapy were analyzed using high-throughput TCR beta sequencing. The patients were enrolled in a single-center, open-label phase 2 trial of ibrutinib monotherapy. This record belongs to a study of cytotoxic CD8 clonotypes in ibrutinib-treated CLL (TCRdb year 2021). With respect to the entire study: In this cohort, 15 patients were treatment-naive and about a dozen were relapsed/refractory, while some 18 had unmutated IGHV. Responses were partial in some 24 patients and complete in 2; after median about 68 months follow-up, approximately 15 stayed in remission and about twelve progressed. Response samples were taken after a median of approximately 12 months on treatment, ranging from 6 to 36 months. Samples averaged 255,043 productive templates and tens of thousands of productive rearrangements. Of the roughly 90 participants in the trial, roughly 25 had longitudinal samples available. Cryopreserved peripheral blood mononuclear cells were obtained before treatment, at response, and at either sustained remission or disease progression.

The CDR3 numbers 12 residues from cysteine through phenylalanine. The kept DNA is CDR3 alone, 36 bases in frame from the first base. From V the trimming removes 4 bases and from J it removes 13 bases, while the gene matches leave 6 bases of the junction unaccounted for. In the germline V gene, CDR1 corresponds to SGHRS and CDR2 to YFSETQ. Broader findings and caveats from the paper: Sampling times were not matched between sustained-remission and progressing patients, and lymph node repertoires were not studied. Baseline clonality was found to be higher than that of age-matched healthy donors and was strongly correlated with circulating CD8+ T-cell counts. Clonality rose at ibrutinib response, remained stable during sustained remission, and dropped back toward baseline at progression. Public clonotypes were found to be uncommon and were observed to contract or remain stable during treatment; the increase in clonality was shown to reflect expansion of private clonotypes at ibrutinib response.

This chain is built from TRBV5-1 and TRBJ1-4; TRBD1 matches 8 bases in the middle. Sequencing was performed on PBMCs, taken before ibrutinib treatment. The receptor comes from a human donor with chronic lymphocytic leukemia. The CDR3 protein: CASSEQGGVLFF. The DNA sequence is given as TGCGCCAGCAGCGAACAGGGGGGTGTACTGTTTTTT.